Detailed here is one T cell receptor (beta chain). Germline and junction disagree at one end, which may indicate a read error. The repertoire was sequenced with immunoSEQ multiplex PCR; TCRdb's copy has only in-frame clones and lacks some. The sample carries 140,000 to 150,000 clones, roughly 92% recorded once. Germline V lookup: CDR1 SGHAT, CDR2 FQNNGV. CDR3 length equals 15 residues. These data are taken from a study of T cell responses to AZD1222 COVID-19 vaccine. This sequence was found in an adult in good health. The specimen comprised peripheral blood, sampled on day 0 of AZD1222 vaccination. This rearrangement joins TRBV11-2 to TRBJ2-4, with D maybe TRBD1 (5 bases). The CDR3 DNA is TGTGCCACCAGCAGTTTCCCTCTAGGGGAAAACATTCAGTACTTC. Translation gives CATSSFPLGENIQYF.